This TCR beta chain was captured in a study of neurological immune-mediated disorders. Study information: Secondary progressive disease was present in 3, and relapsing-remitting disease in about 30, of the approximately 35 multiple sclerosis patients.

In every sequencing run, more than 160 million TCR-beta sequences were generated from 15-18 subjects. TCRdb ran MiXCR on the 5' RACE reads and lists one entry per CDR3 protein. This table holds 95,000 to 150,000 distinct CDR3 sequences, 3% to 3.5% found once. This clonotype was observed many times. Its cognate antigen is unknown. Overall study findings and caveats: CDR3 amino acid sequences of expanded clones were not shared across subjects, a result suggesting private repertoires in all groups. HTLV-1-associated myelopathy ranked highest for TCR clonal expansion and multiple sclerosis lowest, beneath healthy controls.

The germline V gene has CDR1 SGHRS and CDR2 YFSETQ. This CDR3 is built from 17 residues. V gave up 2 bases and J gave up 0 bases; unmatched junction bases: 6. The rearrangement joins TRBV5-1 to TRBJ2-3; 10 bases are a match to TRBD2. This receptor was identified in a woman aged 25 to 45 with multiple sclerosis. Source material: PBMCs. Here the CDR3 reads CASSFFPTSGSTDTQYF. As DNA, the CDR3 is TGCGCCAGCAGCTTCTTCCCGACTAGCGGGAGCACAGATACGCAGTATTTT.